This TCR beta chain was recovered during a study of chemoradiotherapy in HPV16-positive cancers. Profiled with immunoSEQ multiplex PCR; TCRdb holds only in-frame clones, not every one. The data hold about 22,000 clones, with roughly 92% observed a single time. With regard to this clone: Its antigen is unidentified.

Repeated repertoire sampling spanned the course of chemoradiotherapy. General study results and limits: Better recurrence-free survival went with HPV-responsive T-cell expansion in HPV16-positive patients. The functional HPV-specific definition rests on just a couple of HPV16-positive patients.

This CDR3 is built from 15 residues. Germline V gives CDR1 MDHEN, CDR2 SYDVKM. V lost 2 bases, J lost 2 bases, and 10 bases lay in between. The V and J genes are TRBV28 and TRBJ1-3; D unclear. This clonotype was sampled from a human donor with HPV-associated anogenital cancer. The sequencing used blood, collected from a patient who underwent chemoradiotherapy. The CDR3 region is CASSLEVIPGNTIYF. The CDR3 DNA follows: TGTGCCAGCAGTTTAGAGGTTATCCCTGGAAACACCATATATTTT.